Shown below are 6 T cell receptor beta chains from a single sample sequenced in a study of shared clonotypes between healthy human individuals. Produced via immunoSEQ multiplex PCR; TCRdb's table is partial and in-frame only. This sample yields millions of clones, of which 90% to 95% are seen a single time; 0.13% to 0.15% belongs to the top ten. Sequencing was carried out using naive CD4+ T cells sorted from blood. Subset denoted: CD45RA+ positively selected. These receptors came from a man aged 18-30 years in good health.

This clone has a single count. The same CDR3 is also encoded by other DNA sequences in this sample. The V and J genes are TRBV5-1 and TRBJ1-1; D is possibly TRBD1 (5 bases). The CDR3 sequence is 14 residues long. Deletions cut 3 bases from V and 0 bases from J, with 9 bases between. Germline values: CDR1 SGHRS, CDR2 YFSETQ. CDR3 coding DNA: TGCGCCAGCAGCTCAGGACATTTGAACACTGAAGCTTTCTTT. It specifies CASSSGHLNTEAFF.

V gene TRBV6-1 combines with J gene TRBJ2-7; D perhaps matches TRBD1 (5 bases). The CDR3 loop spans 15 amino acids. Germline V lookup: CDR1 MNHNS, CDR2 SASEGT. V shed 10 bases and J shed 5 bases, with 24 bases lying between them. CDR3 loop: CATDAYRKSSDEQYF. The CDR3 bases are TGTGCCACCGACGCCTACAGGAAATCGTCCGACGAGCAGTACTTC.

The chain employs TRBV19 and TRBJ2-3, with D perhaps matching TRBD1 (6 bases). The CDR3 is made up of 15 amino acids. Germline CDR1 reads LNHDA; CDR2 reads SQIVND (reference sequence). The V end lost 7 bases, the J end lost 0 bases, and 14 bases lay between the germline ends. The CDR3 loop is CASNAGAPSTDTQYF. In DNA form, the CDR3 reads TGTGCCAGTAACGCAGGGGCTCCTAGCACAGATACGCAGTATTTT.

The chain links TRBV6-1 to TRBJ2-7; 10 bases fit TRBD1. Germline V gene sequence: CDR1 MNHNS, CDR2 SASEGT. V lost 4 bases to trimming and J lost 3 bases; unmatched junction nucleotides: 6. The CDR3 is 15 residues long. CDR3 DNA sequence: TGTGCCAGCAGTGCCCGGGACAGGGGCTACTACGAGCAGTACTTC. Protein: CASSARDRGYYEQYF.

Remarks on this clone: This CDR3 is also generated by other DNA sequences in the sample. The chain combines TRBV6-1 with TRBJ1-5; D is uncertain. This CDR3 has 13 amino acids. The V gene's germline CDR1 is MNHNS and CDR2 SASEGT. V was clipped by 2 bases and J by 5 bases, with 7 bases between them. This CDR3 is CASSEFGDQPQHF. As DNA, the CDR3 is TGTGCCAGCAGTGAATTTGGGGATCAGCCCCAGCATTTT.

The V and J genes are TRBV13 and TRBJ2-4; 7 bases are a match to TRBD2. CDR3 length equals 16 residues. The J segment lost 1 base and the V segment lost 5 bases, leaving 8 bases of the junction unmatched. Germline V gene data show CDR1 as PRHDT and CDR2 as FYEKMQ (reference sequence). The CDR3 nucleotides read TGTGCCAGCAGCAGACGCCAAGCGGGGGCCAAAAACATTCAGTACTTC. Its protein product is CASSRRQAGAKNIQYF.